The clone carrying this T cell receptor beta chain was seen a handful of times. Its matching antigen is unknown. The V end was cut by 2 bases, the J end by 10 bases, with 6 bases between. The germline V gene has CDR1 SGHAT and CDR2 FQDESV (reference sequence). The CDR3 loop spans 12 amino acids. This record belongs to a study of beta chain features in type 1 diabetes. Study conclusions and caveats: All four CD4+ subsets from Type 1 diabetes patients carried moderately but significantly shorter TCRB CDR3s. PCR might favor shorter templates, but any such skew would affect patients and controls equally.

Sequencing targeted expressed TCRB transcripts, as all isolated RNA had been reverse transcribed. Sequencing was performed with immunoSEQ multiplex PCR; in TCRdb, only in-frame clones are kept and a portion is missing. Among roughly 260,000 clones listed, 9.5% to 13% were seen once. Based on CD45RO/CCR7/CD25/CD127/CD95/CD27, CD4+ regulatory, stem cell-like memory, naive and central memory cells were sorted. The specimen sequenced was naive CD4+ T cells from blood. The TCR was taken from a young man with type 1 diabetes. This chain links TRBV11-1 with TRBJ1-6; D call uncertain. The CDR3 loop is CASSLPRSPLHF. The DNA of the CDR3 is TGTGCCAGCAGCTTACCTCGGTCACCCCTCCACTTT. Full variable domain (remainder filled in from reference TRBV11-1 and TRBJ1-6): EAEVAQSPRYKITEKSQAVAFWCDPISGHATLYWYRQILGQGPELLVQFQDESVVDDSQLPKDRFSAERLKGVDSTLKIQPAELGDSAMYLCASSLPRSPLHFGNGTRLTVT.